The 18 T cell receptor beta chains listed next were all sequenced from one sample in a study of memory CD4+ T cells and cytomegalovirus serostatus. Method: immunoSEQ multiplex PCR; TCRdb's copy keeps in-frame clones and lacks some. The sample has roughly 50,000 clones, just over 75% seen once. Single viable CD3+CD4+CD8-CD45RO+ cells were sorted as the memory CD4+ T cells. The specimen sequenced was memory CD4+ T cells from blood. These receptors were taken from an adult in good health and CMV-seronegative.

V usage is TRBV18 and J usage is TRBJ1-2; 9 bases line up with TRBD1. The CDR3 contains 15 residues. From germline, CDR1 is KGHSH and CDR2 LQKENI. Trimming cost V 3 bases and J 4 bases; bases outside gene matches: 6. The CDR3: CASSPTTGQGYGYTF. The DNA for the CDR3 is TGTGCCAGCTCACCCACTACGGGACAGGGCTATGGCTACACCTTC.

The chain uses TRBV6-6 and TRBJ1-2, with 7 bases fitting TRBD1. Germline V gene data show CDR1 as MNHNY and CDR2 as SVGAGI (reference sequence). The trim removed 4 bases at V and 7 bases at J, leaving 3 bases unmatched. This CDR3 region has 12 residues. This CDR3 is CASSFQGGGYTF. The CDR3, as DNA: TGTGCCAGCAGTTTCCAGGGGGGTGGCTACACCTTC.

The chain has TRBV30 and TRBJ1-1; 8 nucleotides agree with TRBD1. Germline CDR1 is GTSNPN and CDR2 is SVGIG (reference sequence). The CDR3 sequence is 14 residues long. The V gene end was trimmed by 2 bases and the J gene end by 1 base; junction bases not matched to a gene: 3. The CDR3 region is CAWSTGQGNTEAFF. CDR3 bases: TGTGCCTGGAGTACCGGACAGGGGAACACTGAAGCTTTCTTT.

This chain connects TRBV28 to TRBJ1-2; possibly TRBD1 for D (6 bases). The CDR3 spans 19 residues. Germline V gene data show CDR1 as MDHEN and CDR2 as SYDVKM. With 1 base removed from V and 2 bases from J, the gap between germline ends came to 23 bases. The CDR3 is CASSLYYRGPSTGNYGYTF. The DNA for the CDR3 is TGTGCCAGCAGTTTATACTATCGAGGTCCATCGACAGGAAACTATGGCTACACCTTC.

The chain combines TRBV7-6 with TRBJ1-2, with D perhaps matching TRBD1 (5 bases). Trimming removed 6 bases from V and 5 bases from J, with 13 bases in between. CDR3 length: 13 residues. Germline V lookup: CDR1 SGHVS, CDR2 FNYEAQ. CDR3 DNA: TGTGCCAGCAGTGAGGGGATCGGTTATGGCTACACCTTC. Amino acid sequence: CASSEGIGYGYTF.

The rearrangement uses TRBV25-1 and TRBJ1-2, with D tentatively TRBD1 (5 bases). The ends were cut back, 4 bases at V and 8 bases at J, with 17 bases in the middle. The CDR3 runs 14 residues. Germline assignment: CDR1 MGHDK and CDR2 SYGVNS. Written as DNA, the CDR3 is TGTGCCAGCAGTGTACAGGCGGGAAGGGGAGGCTACACCTTC. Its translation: CASSVQAGRGGYTF.

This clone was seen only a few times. CDR3 sequence: CASSPGTRAEQYF. In DNA, the CDR3 is TGCGCCAGCAGCCCCGGGACTAGAGCCGAGCAGTACTTC. V and J are TRBV5-1 and TRBJ2-7; TRBD2 matches at 8 bases. The V gene end was trimmed by 4 bases and the J gene end by 6 bases; junction bases not matched to a gene: 6. Germline CDR1 is SGHRS and CDR2 is YFSETQ. The CDR3 is 13 residues long.

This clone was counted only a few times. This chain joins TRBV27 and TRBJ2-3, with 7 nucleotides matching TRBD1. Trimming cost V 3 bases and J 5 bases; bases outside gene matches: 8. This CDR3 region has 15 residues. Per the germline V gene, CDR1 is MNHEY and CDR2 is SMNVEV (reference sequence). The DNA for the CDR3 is TGTGCCAGCAGTTTCGGGACCCACAGGGGAGATACGCAGTATTTT. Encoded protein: CASSFGTHRGDTQYF.

The CDR3 DNA reads TGTGCCAGTAGTATGGACGGAAGCCACAATGAGCAGTTCTTC. Its protein product is CASSMDGSHNEQFF. This rearrangement joins TRBV19 to TRBJ2-1; no definite D call. V lost 3 bases and J 5 bases, leaving 11 bases between the germline ends. The germline V gene has CDR1 LNHDA and CDR2 SQIVND (reference sequence). The CDR3 is 14 residues long.

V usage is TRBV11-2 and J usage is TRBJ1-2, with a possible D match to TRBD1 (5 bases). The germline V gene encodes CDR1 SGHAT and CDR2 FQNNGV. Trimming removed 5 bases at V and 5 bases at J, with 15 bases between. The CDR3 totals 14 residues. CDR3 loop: CASSPIRAGYGYTF. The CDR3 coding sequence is TGTGCCAGCAGCCCCATAAGGGCAGGGTATGGCTACACCTTC.

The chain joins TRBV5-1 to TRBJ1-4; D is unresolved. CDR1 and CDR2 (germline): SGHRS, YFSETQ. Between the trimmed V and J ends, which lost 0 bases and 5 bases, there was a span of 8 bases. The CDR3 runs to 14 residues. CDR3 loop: CASSLADGNEKLFF. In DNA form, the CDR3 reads TGCGCCAGCAGCTTGGCCGACGGGAATGAAAAACTGTTTTTT.

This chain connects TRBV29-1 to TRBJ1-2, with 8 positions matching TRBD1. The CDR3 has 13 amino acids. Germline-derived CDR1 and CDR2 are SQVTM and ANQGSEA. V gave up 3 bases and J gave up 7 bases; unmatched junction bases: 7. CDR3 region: CSVDRTGRGGYTF. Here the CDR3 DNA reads TGCAGCGTTGATCGGACAGGGAGAGGTGGCTACACCTTC.

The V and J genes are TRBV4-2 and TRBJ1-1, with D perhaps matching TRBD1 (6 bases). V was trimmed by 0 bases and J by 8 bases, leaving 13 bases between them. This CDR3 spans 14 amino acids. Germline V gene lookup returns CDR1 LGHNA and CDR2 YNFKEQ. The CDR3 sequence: CASSQEARDREAFF. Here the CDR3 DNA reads TGTGCCAGCAGCCAAGAGGCCCGAGACAGGGAAGCTTTCTTT.

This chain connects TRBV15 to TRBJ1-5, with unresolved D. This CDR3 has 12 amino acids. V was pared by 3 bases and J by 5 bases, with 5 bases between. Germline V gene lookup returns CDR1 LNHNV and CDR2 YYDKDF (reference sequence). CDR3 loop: CATSRYDQPQHF. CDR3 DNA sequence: TGTGCCACCAGCAGGTATGATCAGCCCCAGCATTTT.

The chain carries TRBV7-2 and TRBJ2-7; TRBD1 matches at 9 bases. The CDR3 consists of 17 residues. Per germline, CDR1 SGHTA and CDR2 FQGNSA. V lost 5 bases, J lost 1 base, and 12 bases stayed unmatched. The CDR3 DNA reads TGTGCCAGCAGCGTAGTCCCTACAGGGGGCACATCCTACGAGCAGTACTTC. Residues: CASSVVPTGGTSYEQYF.

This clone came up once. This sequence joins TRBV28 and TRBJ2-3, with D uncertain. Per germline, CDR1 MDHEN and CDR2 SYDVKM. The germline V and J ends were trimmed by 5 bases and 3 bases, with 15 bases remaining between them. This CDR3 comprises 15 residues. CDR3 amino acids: CASSPPHSLTDTQYF. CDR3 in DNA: TGTGCCAGCAGTCCCCCACACAGTCTGACAGATACGCAGTATTTT.

The CDR3 sequence is CASSIRFDRGSHSPLHF. The CDR3 nucleotides read TGTGCCAGTAGTATAAGGTTCGACAGGGGCAGCCATTCACCCCTCCACTTT. This sequence joins TRBV19 and TRBJ1-6, with 8 bases fitting TRBD1. Germline CDR1 is LNHDA and CDR2 is SQIVND (reference sequence). J was trimmed by 8 bases and V by 2 bases; bases with no gene match: 11. There are 17 residues in the CDR3.

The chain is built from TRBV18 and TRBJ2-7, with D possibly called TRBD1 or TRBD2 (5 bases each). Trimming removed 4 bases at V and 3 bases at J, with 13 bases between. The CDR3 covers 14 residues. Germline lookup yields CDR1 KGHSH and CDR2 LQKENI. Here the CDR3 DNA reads TGTGCCAGCTCACGGGGGATAGGCCTCTACGAGCAGTACTTC. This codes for CASSRGIGLYEQYF.